The T cell receptor (beta chain) under discussion was sequenced for a study of control samples from healthy donors and cancer patients. The J segment lost 4 bases and the V segment lost 0 bases, leaving 9 bases of the junction unmatched. This CDR3 contains 18 residues. CDR1 and CDR2 from the germline V gene are WNHNN and SYGVQD (reference sequence). Clones were sequenced by immunoSEQ multiplex PCR, and TCRdb holds only the in-frame ones, with some missing. The repertoire includes around 170,000 clones, about 92% of them detected once, and just over 1.4% sits in the top ten. The source material was blood. J is TRBJ2-1 and V is TRBV10-1; 10 bases are a match to TRBD2. This TCR came from a man aged 25-45 years in good health. The CDR3 DNA sequence: TGCGCCAGCAGTGAGTCGCTAACTAGCGGGGACTCTTACAATGAGCAGTTCTTC. The encoded protein is CASSESLTSGDSYNEQFF.